The 9 T cell receptor beta chains in this list originate from one sample, sequenced in a study of cytomegalovirus exposure and HLA in healthy donors. PCR primers comprised 60 Vbeta and 13 Jbeta primers. Repertoires were generated with immunoSEQ multiplex PCR, while TCRdb's copy carries only in-frame clones and drops some. The repertoire consists of approximately 110,000 clones, with roughly three quarters occurring once and the leading ten covering 7.7%. Sequencing was performed on PBMCs. Every receptor here comes from a woman in her forties or fifties in good health and CMV-seropositive.

This CDR3 is CASSSGTQDYEQYF. The CDR3 DNA is TGTGCCAGCAGCTCCGGGACACAGGACTACGAGCAGTACTTC. The V and J genes are TRBV9 and TRBJ2-7, with D maybe TRBD1 (6 bases). Trimming pared 4 bases from V and 3 bases from J, leaving 14 bases between. CDR3 size: 14 residues. CDR1 and CDR2 (germline): SGDLS, YYNGEE.

J is TRBJ2-2 and V is TRBV7-3; 12 nucleotides line up with TRBD2. The CDR3 covers 17 residues. The J segment lost 6 bases and the V segment lost 5 bases, leaving 10 bases of the junction unmatched. Germline CDR1 SGHTA, CDR2 FQGTGA. CDR3 nucleotide sequence: TGTGCCAGCAGCCCCCAGCGAGGACTAGCGGGATCCGGGGAGCTGTTTTTT. It translates to CASSPQRGLAGSGELFF.

This chain joins TRBV18 and TRBJ1-4; D possibly corresponds to TRBD1 (5 bases). Trimming removed 2 bases at V and 8 bases at J, with 6 bases between. The CDR3 length is 12 residues. Germline V CDR1 and CDR2: KGHSH, LQKENI. The CDR3 loop reads CASSPGGEKLFF. DNA for the CDR3: TGTGCCAGCTCACCAGGGGGGGAAAAACTGTTTTTT.

The CDR3 protein is CASQTESEGGELFF. The CDR3 DNA is TGTGCCAGCCAGACAGAATCTGAAGGCGGGGAGCTGTTTTTT. V gene TRBV2 combines with J gene TRBJ2-2, with D possibly being TRBD1 (5 bases). The CDR3 totals 14 residues. V gave up 8 bases and J gave up 7 bases, with 17 bases separating them. Germline CDR1 reads SNHLY; CDR2 reads FYNNEI.

The genes are TRBV7-6 and TRBJ2-7, with 16 nucleotides matching TRBD2. The CDR3 has 18 amino acids. In germline, CDR1 is SGHVS, CDR2 FNYEAQ. Unmatched junction bases numbered 10, after V lost 4 bases and J lost 4 bases. CDR3 bases: TGTGCCAGCAGCTCAAACCCCGGGACTAGCGGGGGGGCATACGAGCAGTACTTC. Protein: CASSSNPGTSGGAYEQYF.

V and J are TRBV4-1 and TRBJ2-5, with no clear D. With the DNA end fitting TRBJ2-7 better, the J assignment may be wrong. The CDR3 runs to 15 residues. Germline CDR1 MGHRA, CDR2 YSYEKL. Written as DNA, the CDR3 is TGCGCCAGCAGCCAGTCAACCGGGTGGATTTACGAGCAGTACTTC. The encoded protein is CASSQSTGWIYEQYF.

This chain uses TRBV6-5 with TRBJ1-4, with D tentatively TRBD1 (5 bases). The ends were cut back, 6 bases at V and 0 bases at J, with 8 bases in the middle. This CDR3 is 14 amino acids long. CDR1 and CDR2 from the germline V gene are MNHEY and SVGAGI. In DNA form, the CDR3 reads TGTGCCAGCAGGCAGGGATCAACTAATGAAAAACTGTTTTTT. It encodes CASRQGSTNEKLFF.

This chain uses TRBV5-1 with TRBJ2-5, with 10 positions matching TRBD2. Trimming at V came to 4 bases and at J to 1 base, leaving 4 bases not matched to a gene. The CDR3 runs 15 residues. Germline assignment: CDR1 SGHRS and CDR2 YFSETQ. The CDR3 loop is CASSRGTSVQETQYF. CDR3 bases: TGCGCCAGCAGCCGGGGGACTAGCGTCCAAGAGACCCAGTACTTC.

This chain uses TRBV5-1 with TRBJ2-3; D not resolved. Between the trimmed V and J ends, which lost 0 bases and 5 bases, there was a span of 16 bases. Germline V gene sequence: CDR1 SGHRS, CDR2 YFSETQ. CDR3 length equals 16 residues. The CDR3 coding sequence is TGCGCCAGCAGCTTGGCTGCTAGTACCGCACAAGATACGCAGTATTTT. It encodes CASSLAASTAQDTQYF.